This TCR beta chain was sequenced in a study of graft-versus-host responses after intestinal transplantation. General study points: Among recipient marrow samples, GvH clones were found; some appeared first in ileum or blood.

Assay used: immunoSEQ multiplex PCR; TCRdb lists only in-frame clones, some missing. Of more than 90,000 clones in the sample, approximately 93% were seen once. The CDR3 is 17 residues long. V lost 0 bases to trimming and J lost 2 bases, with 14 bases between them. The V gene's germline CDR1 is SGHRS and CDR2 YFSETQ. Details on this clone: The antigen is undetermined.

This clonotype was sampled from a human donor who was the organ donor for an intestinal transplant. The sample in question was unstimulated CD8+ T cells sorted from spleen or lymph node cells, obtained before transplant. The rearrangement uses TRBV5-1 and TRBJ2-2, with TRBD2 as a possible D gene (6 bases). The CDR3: CASSLGLVGLNTGELFF. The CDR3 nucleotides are TGCGCCAGCAGCTTGGGACTAGTCGGCCTAAACACCGGGGAGCTGTTTTTT.